The entry below describes one TCR beta chain. Other DNA sequences in this specimen translate into the identical CDR3. Per the original data handling: It was from reference gene primer amplification that nucleated cell counts were estimated. Clones were sequenced by immunoSEQ multiplex PCR, and TCRdb holds only the in-frame ones, with some missing. V, J and clone size are those of that table, while D and trimming were read from the DNA. Counted here are about 160,000 clones, around four fifths occurring once; the ten biggest clones make up about 3%. V was pared by 4 bases and J by 3 bases, with 3 bases of the junction left unmatched. The germline CDR1 and CDR2 sequences are KGHDR and SFDVKD. CDR3 length: 15 residues. This record comes from a study of blood T cell repertoires in COVID-19. In the study overall: The samples span acute and convalescent COVID-19 from the United States, Italy and Spain. T cells, B-cell-depleted T cells, or PBMCs provided the cDNA or gDNA that served as material.

Sequencing was done on a sample of peripheral blood. The chain joins TRBV24-1 to TRBJ2-3; TRBD2 matches 10 bases. This receptor was obtained from an older man with acute or convalescent COVID-19. The CDR3 region is CATSEPTSGTDTQYF. The DNA of the CDR3 is TGTGCCACCAGTGAACCGACTAGCGGGACAGATACGCAGTATTTT.